These T cell receptor beta chains were read from a single sample in a study of T-cell reconstitution after alpha-beta-depleted transplantation in children. MiXCR, applied by TCRdb to the PCR reads, yields one record per CDR3 protein. The table shows fewer than 550,000 distinct CDR3 sequences, with approximately 10% occurring only once. Material: PBMCs from the stem cell graft donor, obtained from the stem cell graft. The receptors originated from a human donor who donated a stem cell graft to a child with acute myeloid leukemia. The CDR3 runs from the conserved cysteine through the conserved F or W. A D gene is named only where the DNA matches it firmly. Size is stated for part of the rows, as once, few or many counts, or as a class when the clone is expanded.

size: few
V: TRBV9
J: TRBJ2-2
D: .
DNA: TGTGCCAGCAGCGTAGGACAGGAGCTGTTTTTT
CDR3: CASSVGQELFF

size: .
V: TRBV20-1
J: TRBJ2-3
D: TRBD2
DNA: TGCAGTGCTAGAGCCCTAGCGGGAGCTGGTACGCAGTATTTT
CDR3: CSARALAGAGTQYF

size: .
V: TRBV25-1
J: TRBJ1-1
D: .
DNA: TGTGCCAGCAGTGACCTACAGCTGAACACTGAAGCTTTCTTT
CDR3: CASSDLQLNTEAFF

size: many
V: TRBV12-3/TRBV12-4
J: TRBJ2-7
D: .
DNA: TGTGCCAGCAGCTCCACCACAAGGCTCCCCTACGAGCAGTACTTC
CDR3: CASSSTTRLPYEQYF

size: many
V: TRBV4-1
J: TRBJ2-1
D: .
DNA: TGCGCCAGCAGCCGATTAGGACGGAACAATGAGCAGTTCTTC
CDR3: CASSRLGRNNEQFF

size: many
V: TRBV10-3
J: TRBJ1-2
D: TRBD1
DNA: TGTGCCATCAGTGGGGACAGGTCAGGGATCTATGGCTACACCTTC
CDR3: CAISGDRSGIYGYTF

size: .
V: TRBV7-6
J: TRBJ2-7
D: .
DNA: TGTGCCAGCAGCCCCGGAAGAGCTTCCTCCTACGAGCAGTACTTC
CDR3: CASSPGRASSYEQYF

size: .
V: TRBV5-1
J: TRBJ2-7
D: .
DNA: TGCGCCAGCCGAGGGAATTCCTACGAGCAGTACTTC
CDR3: CASRGNSYEQYF

size: few
V: TRBV7-2
J: TRBJ2-1
D: TRBD2
DNA: TGTGCCAGCAGCTTATCGGGGGGGCCCTCCTACAATGAGCAGTTCTTC
CDR3: CASSLSGGPSYNEQFF

size: few
V: TRBV5-1
J: TRBJ2-1
D: .
DNA: TGCGCCAGCAGCGTAAGTCAGAGCTCCTACAATGAGCAGTTCTTC
CDR3: CASSVSQSSYNEQFF

size: .
V: TRBV5-1
J: TRBJ1-5
D: .
DNA: TGCGCCAGCTCAGTCGGTCCAGGGAACAATCAGCCCCAGCATTTT
CDR3: CASSVGPGNNQPQHF

size: many
V: TRBV5-1
J: TRBJ2-5
D: .
DNA: TGCGCCAGCAGCTTGGGTAGCGTGCAAGAGACCCAGTACTTC
CDR3: CASSLGSVQETQYF

size: .
V: TRBV9
J: TRBJ1-1
D: .
DNA: TGTGCCAGCAGCGACCCCGGTGGAAACACTGAAGCTTTCTTT
CDR3: CASSDPGGNTEAFF

size: once
V: TRBV11-2
J: TRBJ2-1
D: TRBD2
DNA: TGTGCCAGCAGCTTAGCGCGGGGGGGATTCCCCAATGAGCAGTTCTTC
CDR3: CASSLARGGFPNEQFF

size: few
V: TRBV19
J: TRBJ2-3
D: .
DNA: TGTGCCAGTAGTACTGCCGAGGAGTCAGATACGCAGTATTTT
CDR3: CASSTAEESDTQYF

size: few
V: TRBV25-1
J: TRBJ1-5
D: .
DNA: TGTGCCAGCAGTTTGGGTTTTAGCAATCAGCCCCAGCATTTT
CDR3: CASSLGFSNQPQHF

size: many
V: TRBV12-3/TRBV12-4
J: TRBJ1-2
D: .
DNA: TGTGCCAGCAGTTTCGGGGCCCCCGGCTACACCTTC
CDR3: CASSFGAPGYTF

size: many
V: TRBV10-1
J: TRBJ2-1
D: .
DNA: TGCGCCAGCAGTGAGTCGGGATACAATGAGCAGTTCTTC
CDR3: CASSESGYNEQFF

size: many
V: TRBV20-1
J: TRBJ1-1
D: TRBD1
DNA: TGCAGTGCTAGAGATCTGGCAGGGGGCAGGAGAGGTACTGAAGCTTTCTTT
CDR3: CSARDLAGGRRGTEAFF

size: many
V: TRBV9
J: TRBJ1-4
D: .
DNA: TGTGCCAGCAGCGTAGGCGCAGGTTACAATGAAAAACTGTTTTTT
CDR3: CASSVGAGYNEKLFF

size: few
V: TRBV24-1
J: TRBJ2-1
D: .
DNA: TGTGCCACCAGTGACCCGAAACAGGGTCTCGGTGAGCAGTTCTTC
CDR3: CATSDPKQGLGEQFF

size: .
V: TRBV20-1
J: TRBJ2-5
D: TRBD1
DNA: TGCAGTGCTAGACTTCCGGGACAGGGTGAGACCCAGTACTTC
CDR3: CSARLPGQGETQYF

size: few
V: TRBV6-2/TRBV6-3
J: TRBJ1-5
D: .
DNA: TGTGCCAGCAACCAACAGGGCTGGGGCAATCAGCCCCAGCATTTT
CDR3: CASNQQGWGNQPQHF

size: many
V: TRBV7-2
J: TRBJ1-5
D: .
DNA: TGTGCCAGCAGCTTGACGGCAGGGGTTTCGGATCAGCCCCAGCATTTT
CDR3: CASSLTAGVSDQPQHF

size: .
V: TRBV5-1
J: TRBJ2-5
D: .
DNA: TGCGCCAGCAGCCTCCGGGGGTCAGAGACCCAGTACTTC
CDR3: CASSLRGSETQYF

size: .
V: TRBV27
J: TRBJ2-7
D: .
DNA: TGTGCCAGCAGTTTATGGGCGTCCCTAGGCGAGCAGTACTTC
CDR3: CASSLWASLGEQYF

size: .
V: TRBV2
J: TRBJ2-1
D: .
DNA: TGTGCCAGCAGTGACATGCGGGGGCAGGGAAGGGGAAATGAGCAGTTCTTC
CDR3: CASSDMRGQGRGNEQFF

size: .
V: TRBV29-1
J: TRBJ2-5
D: .
DNA: TGCAGCGTTGAGTTACGGGAGCTTCAAGAGACCCAGTACTTC
CDR3: CSVELRELQETQYF

size: few
V: TRBV30
J: TRBJ2-3
D: .
DNA: TGTGCCTGGAGTGAACGGCGAGATACGCAGTATTTT
CDR3: CAWSERRDTQYF

size: few
V: TRBV7-9
J: TRBJ2-5
D: .
DNA: TGTGCCAGCAGCTTAGGTCGCCTGCTACAAGAGACCCAGTACTTC
CDR3: CASSLGRLLQETQYF

size: many
V: TRBV20-1
J: TRBJ2-3
D: TRBD1
DNA: TGCAGTGCTAGCCCCGACAGGGCTAGCACAGATACGCAGTATTTT
CDR3: CSASPDRASTDTQYF

size: few
V: TRBV20-1
J: TRBJ2-1
D: TRBD2
DNA: TGCAGTGCTAGAGGGCGGGAGACCAACAATGAGCAGTTCTTC
CDR3: CSARGRETNNEQFF

size: few
V: TRBV12-3/TRBV12-4
J: TRBJ2-3
D: TRBD2
DNA: TGTGCCAGCCTAGCGGGCGTCACAGATACGCAGTATTTT
CDR3: CASLAGVTDTQYF

size: .
V: TRBV24-1
J: TRBJ2-7
D: TRBD2
DNA: TGTGCCACCAGTCCGAGGACTAGCGGGATACCCTCCTACGAGCAGTACTTC
CDR3: CATSPRTSGIPSYEQYF

size: .
V: TRBV7-2
J: TRBJ2-7
D: TRBD2
DNA: TGTGCCAGCAGCTTAGAGCTAGCGGGACCATACGAGCAGTACTTC
CDR3: CASSLELAGPYEQYF

size: .
V: TRBV28
J: TRBJ1-1
D: .
DNA: TGTGCCAGCAGTTTAACGGCTATGAACACTGAAGCTTTCTTT
CDR3: CASSLTAMNTEAFF

size: few
V: TRBV20-1
J: TRBJ2-1
D: TRBD1
DNA: TGCAGTGCTAGAGATCTGACAGGGGGTGAGCAGTTCTTC
CDR3: CSARDLTGGEQFF

size: few
V: TRBV21-1
J: TRBJ2-3
D: .
DNA: TGTGCCAGCACCAGGGGGCTAGACGCTAGCACAGATACGCAGTATTTT
CDR3: CASTRGLDASTDTQYF

size: once
V: TRBV30
J: TRBJ1-1
D: .
DNA: TGTGCCTGGGCCGCTGGACATAGGAACACTGAAGCTTTCTTT
CDR3: CAWAAGHRNTEAFF

size: few
V: TRBV19
J: TRBJ2-2
D: .
DNA: TGTGCCAGTAGTTTCGCGAGCGGGGAGCTGTTTTTT
CDR3: CASSFASGELFF

size: few
V: TRBV6-5
J: TRBJ2-1
D: TRBD1
DNA: TGTGCCAGCAGTTACAGGGGACAGGGTGGTGATGAGCAGTTCTTC
CDR3: CASSYRGQGGDEQFF

size: .
V: TRBV4-1
J: TRBJ1-5
D: .
DNA: TGCGCCAGCAGCCAAGATGCGGATCAGCCCCAGCATTTT
CDR3: CASSQDADQPQHF